Listed here are 16 T cell receptor beta chains from one sample, sequenced in a study of beta chain features in type 1 diabetes. Expressed TCRB transcripts were sequenced because the isolated RNA had all been reverse transcribed beforehand. Clones were sequenced by immunoSEQ multiplex PCR, and TCRdb holds only the in-frame ones, with some missing. The sample includes roughly 230,000 clones, about 10% of them seen just once. The sample taken for sequencing was naive CD4+ T cells from blood. These TCRs come from a woman aged 18-29 years in good health.

In its sample, this clone was seen once. V gene TRBV25-1 combines with J gene TRBJ1-1, with TRBD1 as a possible D gene (6 bases). The germline CDR1 and CDR2 sequences are MGHDK and SYGVNS. CDR3 length: 14 residues. The V and J ends lost 4 bases and 5 bases respectively, with 14 bases between them. The CDR3 DNA follows: TGTGCCAGCAGTGGAGGAGGGGGAGGGACTGAAGCTTTCTTT. Translating gives CASSGGGGGTEAFF.

The chain links TRBV7-8 to TRBJ1-6, with a possible D match to TRBD1 (5 bases). This CDR3 is 15 amino acids long. Germline CDR1 SGHVS, CDR2 FQNEAQ. V lost 2 bases to trimming and J lost 7 bases, with 12 bases between them. The CDR3 reads CASSLSAGSNSPLHF. The CDR3 DNA sequence: TGTGCCAGCAGCTTATCGGCAGGGTCCAATTCACCCCTCCACTTT.

This clone was recorded a few times. This chain uses TRBV5-1 with TRBJ2-2; 7 bases are shared with TRBD1. CDR1 is SGHRS and CDR2 is YFSETQ in the germline V gene. J gave up 2 bases and V 3 bases, and 4 bases lay outside the gene matches. The CDR3 has 15 amino acids. CDR3 sequence: CASSYRGINTGELFF. The CDR3 coding sequence is TGCGCCAGCAGCTACAGGGGCATCAACACCGGGGAGCTGTTTTTT.

The rearrangement joins TRBV5-4 to TRBJ1-1; D remains ambiguous. Germline V gives CDR1 SGHNT, CDR2 YYREEE (reference sequence). Trimming pared 3 bases from V and 3 bases from J, leaving 12 bases between. CDR3 length equals 14 residues. CDR3 loop: CASSSILGDTEAFF. CDR3 bases: TGTGCCAGCAGCTCGATCCTCGGGGACACTGAAGCTTTCTTT.

The V and J genes are TRBV7-9 and TRBJ1-2; TRBD1 is a possible D gene (6 bases). The germline V gene has CDR1 SEHNR and CDR2 FQNEAQ (reference sequence). V lost 5 bases and J lost 4, with 17 bases in between. The CDR3 has 15 amino acids. DNA for the CDR3: TGTGCCAGCAGCAACATACAGGGTCGCGCCTATGGCTACACCTTC. Amino acids: CASSNIQGRAYGYTF. Full variable domain (missing parts from reference TRBV7-9 and TRBJ1-2): DTGVSQNPRHKITKRGQNVTFRCDPISEHNRLYWYRQTLGQGPEFLTYFQNEAQLEKSRLLSDRFSAERPKGSFSTLEIQRTEQGDSAMYLCASSNIQGRAYGYTFGSGTRLTVV.

This clone was counted only a few times. This chain connects TRBV5-1 to TRBJ1-3, with TRBD1 identical over 8 bases. The V gene's germline CDR1 is SGHRS and CDR2 YFSETQ. The CDR3 sequence is 16 residues long. Losses at the gene ends were 0 bases for V and 2 bases for J; bases not matched to a gene: 4. CDR3 sequence: CASSLGSTGAGNTIYF. The CDR3 DNA is TGCGCCAGCAGCTTGGGTTCGACAGGGGCTGGAAACACCATATATTTT.

The V call is TRBV7-6, the J call TRBJ2-1; TRBD1 matches at 11 bases. Trimming cost V 2 bases and J 6 bases; bases outside gene matches: 9. Per germline, CDR1 SGHVS and CDR2 FNYEAQ. The CDR3 is made up of 17 amino acids. The CDR3 here is CASSLRRDRGFGNEQFF. Written as DNA, the CDR3 is TGTGCCAGCAGCTTACGACGGGACAGGGGGTTTGGCAATGAGCAGTTCTTC.

This clone has just a few counts. The chain uses TRBV9 and TRBJ2-1; the match to TRBD1 covers 10 bases. Germline lookup yields CDR1 SGDLS and CDR2 YYNGEE. This CDR3 has 16 amino acids. V lost 2 bases to trimming and J lost 9 bases; unmatched junction nucleotides: 11. The CDR3 sequence: CASSVDGQGGRSEQFF. CDR3 DNA sequence: TGTGCCAGCAGCGTGGACGGACAGGGGGGTCGGAGTGAGCAGTTCTTC.

This clone was seen only a few times. The J gene is TRBJ2-5, the V gene TRBV6-5, with TRBD2 identical over 7 bases. Germline CDR1 is MNHEY and CDR2 is SVGAGI. Germline trimming cut 6 bases from V and 7 bases from J; bases unmatched to any gene: 8. The CDR3 length is 13 residues. Written as DNA, the CDR3 is TGTGCCAGCAGCGCCACTAGCGCGGGGACCCAGTACTTC. Translation gives CASSATSAGTQYF.

This clone turned up a few times. The chain combines TRBV27 with TRBJ1-1, with a possible D match to TRBD1 (5 bases). The germline gives CDR1 MNHEY, CDR2 SMNVEV (reference sequence). Trimming left V 2 bases short and J 4 bases short, with 14 bases between. This CDR3 is 15 amino acids long. CDR3 amino acids: CASSLSLPGPTEAFF. CDR3 DNA: TGTGCCAGCAGTTTAAGTCTCCCAGGGCCCACTGAAGCTTTCTTT.

The chain is built from TRBV5-1 and TRBJ2-5; the D gene is possibly TRBD2 (6 bases). Trimming left V 6 bases short and J 5 bases short, with 14 bases between. CDR3 length: 13 residues. CDR1 and CDR2 (germline): SGHRS, YFSETQ. The CDR3 bases are TGCGCCAGCATGAGTGTGGGGGGTGAGACCCAGTACTTC. It encodes CASMSVGGETQYF.

This clone was counted between two and nine times. The CDR3: CASSTTGTSGSGYGELFF. The CDR3, as DNA: TGCGCCAGCAGCACCACCGGGACTAGCGGGAGTGGATACGGGGAGCTGTTTTTT. The rearrangement links TRBV5-1 to TRBJ2-2; 14 bases align to TRBD2. The length of the CDR3 is 18 residues. V was clipped by 4 bases and J by 7 bases; unmatched bases: 12. Germline CDR1 is SGHRS and CDR2 is YFSETQ.

The rearrangement links TRBV10-3 to TRBJ2-5, with D possibly TRBD1 on 6 matching bases. Per the germline V gene, CDR1 is ENHRY and CDR2 is SYGVKD. CDR3 size: 13 residues. The V and J ends lost 5 bases and 1 base respectively, with 8 bases between them. The CDR3 region is CAISSGVQETQYF. The DNA for the CDR3 is TGTGCCATCAGTTCAGGGGTCCAAGAGACCCAGTACTTC.

The rearrangement uses TRBV27 and TRBJ2-2; TRBD2 aligns across 8 bases. This CDR3 region has 12 residues. V lost 5 bases and J lost 9; bases outside the gene matches: 2. Germline V gene sequence: CDR1 MNHEY, CDR2 SMNVEV (reference sequence). In nucleotides, the CDR3 is TGTGCCAGCAGTAATAGCGGGAGGGAGCTGTTTTTT. The encoded protein is CASSNSGRELFF.

The table lists this clone with a few counts. The V gene is TRBV30, the J gene TRBJ2-3; D may be TRBD2 (6 bases). This CDR3 contains 14 residues. Germline V gives CDR1 GTSNPN, CDR2 SVGIG (reference sequence). Deletions cut 5 bases from V and 4 bases from J, with 16 bases between. The CDR3, as DNA: TGTGCCTGGGAGTCTTGGGGGGTTGCAGATACGCAGTATTTT. Protein sequence: CAWESWGVADTQYF. The full variable domain, its missing parts supplied by reference TRBV30 and TRBJ2-3, is SQTIHQWPATLVQPVGSPLSLECTVEGTSNPNLYWYRQAAGRGLQLLFYSVGIGQISSEVPQNLSASRPQDRQFILSSKKLLLSDSGFYLCAWESWGVADTQYFGPGTRLTVL.

As for this clone: The DNA is left out, because the CDR3 cannot be placed on it with certainty; the CDR3 is given as TCRdb lists it. The rearrangement links TRBV6-1 to TRBJ2-7; the tabulated D call, TRBD1, remains unverified against the DNA. Inclusive of both ends, the CDR3 amounts to 12 amino acids. Germline CDR1 reads MNHNS; CDR2 reads SASEGT. This CDR3 reads CASILGTYEQYF.